Listed here are 29 T cell receptor beta chains from one sample, sequenced in a study of T cell clonotyping in hematopoietic cell transplantation. Noted time point: recipient sample about 28 days before transplant, after cytoreduction. Produced via immunoSEQ multiplex PCR; TCRdb's table is partial and in-frame only. In the table there are about 45,000 clones, roughly 80% of which are singletons. Sequenced material: peripheral blood mononuclear cells, taken before stem cell transplant. Receptors were obtained from a man aged 55-75 years with myelodysplastic syndrome. Some clones in this sample may be carry-over from other donors' samples.

The chain employs TRBV9 and TRBJ2-3; D not certain. V was clipped by 2 bases and J by 0 bases, with 10 bases between them. Germline V gives CDR1 SGDLS, CDR2 YYNGEE. The CDR3 spans 15 residues. The CDR3 nucleotides read TGTGCCAGCAGCGTTCGCCCCAGGAGCACAGATACGCAGTATTTT. It codes for CASSVRPRSTDTQYF. Filled out from reference TRBV9 and TRBJ2-3, the complete variable domain reads DSGVTQTPKHLITATGQRVTLRCSPRSGDLSVYWYQQSLDQGLQFLIQYYNGEERAKGNILERFSAQQFPDLHSELNLSSLELGDSALYFCASSVRPRSTDTQYFGPGTRLTVL.

Worth noting for this clone: Distinct nucleotide sequences in the sample also encode this CDR3. The genes are TRBV7-2 and TRBJ2-7; either TRBD1 or TRBD2 may supply D (5 bases each). Germline-derived CDR1 and CDR2 are SGHTA and FQGNSA. This CDR3 region has 13 residues. The germline V and J ends were trimmed by 5 bases and 4 bases, with 12 bases remaining between them. The CDR3 region is CASSLGTEYEQYF. For the CDR3, the DNA is TGTGCCAGCAGCCTTGGGACCGAGTACGAGCAGTACTTC.

This sequence joins TRBV5-4 and TRBJ2-1, with 7 bases aligning to TRBD2. The germline V gene encodes CDR1 SGHNT and CDR2 YYREEE (reference sequence). The CDR3 loop spans 16 amino acids. Unmatched junction bases numbered 3, after V lost 0 bases and J lost 0 bases. The CDR3 bases are TGTGCCAGCAGCTTGGCCGGCGGGGGCTCCTACAATGAGCAGTTCTTC. This sequence encodes CASSLAGGGSYNEQFF.

The chain joins TRBV6-1 to TRBJ1-6; possibly TRBD1 for D (6 bases). Germline CDR1 reads MNHNS; CDR2 reads SASEGT. V lost 1 base and J lost 10, with 11 bases in between. The CDR3 has 14 residues. CDR3 nucleotides: TGTGCCAGCAGTGAAGGGCAGGGGAAATCACCCCTCCACTTT. Amino acid sequence: CASSEGQGKSPLHF.

V usage is TRBV6-5 and J usage is TRBJ1-2; 7 positions agree with TRBD1. CDR3 length: 12 amino acids. After removal of 8 bases from V and 2 bases from J, the junction contained 2 bases not matched to a gene. CDR1 is MNHEY and CDR2 is SVGAGI in the germline V gene. CDR3 sequence reads: CASRGQNYGYTF. The CDR3 DNA is TGTGCCAGCCGGGGACAGAACTATGGCTACACCTTC.

The V gene is TRBV19, the J gene TRBJ2-3, with 9 nucleotides matching TRBD1. CDR3 length: 17 residues. CDR1 is LNHDA, CDR2 SQIVND, per germline (reference sequence). Losses at the gene ends were 5 bases for V and 2 bases for J; bases not matched to a gene: 11. CDR3 loop: CASSPRGDRVATDTQYF. CDR3 bases: TGTGCCAGTAGTCCCCGAGGGGACAGGGTAGCCACAGATACGCAGTATTTT. The whole variable domain, filled in from reference TRBV19 and TRBJ2-3, reads DGGITQSPKYLFRKEGQNVTLSCEQNLNHDAMYWYRQDPGQGLRLIYYSQIVNDFQKGDIAEGYSVSREKKESFPLTVTSAQKNPTAFYLCASSPRGDRVATDTQYFGPGTRLTVL.

This clone was observed once. The V gene is TRBV5-4, the J gene TRBJ2-7; 11 bases agree with TRBD1. Germline V gene lookup returns CDR1 SGHNT and CDR2 YYREEE (reference sequence). J lost 2 bases, V lost 4 bases, and 5 bases had no gene match. The CDR3 runs to 15 residues. CDR3 region: CASSLGTGGTYEQYF. The CDR3 DNA follows: TGTGCCAGCAGCCTAGGGACAGGGGGAACCTACGAGCAGTACTTC.

V usage is TRBV14 and J usage is TRBJ1-4; 7 bases line up with TRBD1. The CDR3 extends over 16 amino acids. The germline gives CDR1 SGHDN, CDR2 FVKESK. The V gene end was trimmed by 0 bases and the J gene end by 7 bases; junction bases not matched to a gene: 8. In DNA, the CDR3 is TGTGCCAGCAGCCAAGATCAGGGGGGCGATTCTGAAAAACTGTTTTTT. This codes for CASSQDQGGDSEKLFF.

CDR3 residues: CASVRGAANTGELFF. In DNA form, the CDR3 reads TGTGCCAGCGTCCGGGGGGCTGCGAACACCGGGGAGCTGTTTTTT. The chain is built from TRBV9 and TRBJ2-2; TRBD2 is a possible D gene (7 bases). The CDR3 loop spans 15 amino acids. The germline CDR1 and CDR2 sequences are SGDLS and YYNGEE. Trimming pared 7 bases from V and 0 bases from J, leaving 13 bases between.

The CDR3 coding sequence is TGTGCCAGCAGCGTTATACAAACGGCCCATTATGGCTACACCTTC. Translating gives CASSVIQTAHYGYTF. The chain employs TRBV9 and TRBJ1-2, with unresolved D. This CDR3 region has 15 residues. Trimming removed 2 bases from V and 5 bases from J, with 16 bases in between. CDR1 and CDR2 from the germline V gene are SGDLS and YYNGEE.

The DNA for the CDR3 is TGCGCCAGCAGCCAAGATTTGAGGAGGGGCACTGAAGCTTTCTTT. Protein product: CASSQDLRRGTEAFF. The chain joins TRBV4-3 to TRBJ1-1; D possibly corresponds to TRBD1 (5 bases). Germline V CDR1 and CDR2: LGHNA, YSLEER. V lost 0 bases and J 4 bases, leaving 12 bases between the germline ends. This CDR3 has 15 residues.

The chain employs TRBV4-2 and TRBJ2-3, with 9 nucleotides matching TRBD2. Looked up from germline, CDR1 is LGHNA and CDR2 is YNFKEQ. The J segment lost 2 bases and the V segment lost 5 bases, leaving 5 bases of the junction unmatched. The CDR3 contains 15 residues. The CDR3 DNA sequence: TGTGCCAGCAGCGACGCGGGGGGGTTCACAGATACGCAGTATTTT. Amino acid sequence: CASSDAGGFTDTQYF.

V gene TRBV7-6 combines with J gene TRBJ1-1, with 8 nucleotides matching TRBD1. CDR1 is SGHVS, CDR2 FNYEAQ, per germline. This CDR3 is built from 12 residues. After removal of 5 bases from V and 9 bases from J, the junction contained 5 bases not matched to a gene. The DNA of the CDR3 is TGTGCCAGCAGCCCCGGGACAGGACAAGCTTTCTTT. Residues: CASSPGTGQAFF.

The chain recombines TRBV5-1 with TRBJ1-2; 9 bases are shared with TRBD1. The V and J ends lost 6 bases and 3 bases, in that order; junction bases with no gene match: 9. CDR3 length equals 15 residues. Germline V gene lookup returns CDR1 SGHRS and CDR2 YFSETQ. This CDR3 is CASTPDGQGHYGYTF. CDR3 DNA: TGCGCCAGCACCCCCGATGGACAGGGGCACTATGGCTACACCTTC.

V and J are TRBV19 and TRBJ1-3; D remains ambiguous. Trimming shortened V by 1 base and J by 4 bases, and 5 bases separated the two germline ends. CDR3 length equals 13 residues. Germline V CDR1 and CDR2: LNHDA, SQIVND (reference sequence). The CDR3 nucleotides are TGTGCCAGTAGTATAGTCGGAGGAAACACCATATATTTT. Its protein is CASSIVGGNTIYF.

The chain couples TRBV12-5 to TRBJ2-3; D might be TRBD1 (6 bases). V shed 7 bases and J shed 0 bases, with 14 bases lying between them. The CDR3 contains 15 residues. The germline V gene has CDR1 LGHNT and CDR2 FRNRAP. The CDR3 DNA reads TGTGCTAGTGAAAACAACAGGGACAGCACAGATACGCAGTATTTT. This gives the protein CASENNRDSTDTQYF.

V usage is TRBV27 and J usage is TRBJ1-6; no clear D gene. CDR1 and CDR2 (germline): MNHEY, SMNVEV (reference sequence). This CDR3 comprises 12 residues. Trimming shortened V by 3 bases and J by 5 bases, and 2 bases separated the two germline ends. CDR3 region: CASSFHNSPLHF. The CDR3 nucleotides are TGTGCCAGCAGTTTTCATAATTCACCCCTCCACTTT.

About this clone itself: Because the CDR3 is missing its conserved closing phenylalanine or tryptophan, this is likely a read error. No DNA is shown, since the ends of the CDR3 on it are uncertain; the CDR3 is the one TCRdb lists. This chain connects TRBV6-6 to TRBJ1-5; TRBD1, the table's D call, was not compared with the DNA. The V gene's germline CDR1 is MNHNY and CDR2 SVGAGI (reference sequence). A total of 12 residues make up the CDR3, ends included. CDR3: CASSSGTGLVVL.

This rearrangement joins TRBV6-5 to TRBJ2-2; TRBD2 is a possible D gene (7 bases). The CDR3 extends over 16 amino acids. V lost 2 bases, J lost 1 base, and 11 bases lay in between. The germline CDR1 and CDR2 sequences are MNHEY and SVGAGI. The DNA of the CDR3 is TGTGCCAGCAGTTACGGGGGGGGCTGGAACACCGGGGAGCTGTTTTTT. Translated: CASSYGGGWNTGELFF.

V usage is TRBV19 and J usage is TRBJ2-3; D remains unclear. Looked up from germline, CDR1 is LNHDA and CDR2 is SQIVND (reference sequence). V shed 4 bases and J shed 4 bases, with 21 bases lying between them. The CDR3 loop spans 17 amino acids. CDR3 sequence: CASSSPRHEGNSDTQYF. Here the CDR3 DNA reads TGTGCCAGTAGTAGCCCCCGCCATGAAGGGAACTCAGATACGCAGTATTTT.

The chain has TRBV7-9 and TRBJ2-7, with no clear D. Trimming pared 6 bases from V and 2 bases from J, leaving 14 bases between. The CDR3 is made up of 14 amino acids. Germline values: CDR1 SEHNR, CDR2 FQNEAQ (reference sequence). The CDR3 sequence is CASSSRLGTYEQYF. The CDR3 nucleotides read TGTGCCAGCAGTTCTCGACTGGGCACCTACGAGCAGTACTTC.

V usage is TRBV4-3 and J usage is TRBJ1-4, with D possibly being TRBD1 (6 bases). In germline, CDR1 is LGHNA, CDR2 YSLEER. V was clipped by 0 bases and J by 8 bases, with 13 bases between them. This CDR3 spans 15 amino acids. The CDR3 sequence is CASSQDRGEREKLFF. The CDR3, as DNA: TGCGCCAGCAGCCAAGATAGGGGGGAACGCGAAAAACTGTTTTTT.

This clone was found a few times. The chain recombines TRBV25-1 with TRBJ2-2, with 14 bases that match TRBD2. CDR3 size: 18 residues. V shed 2 bases and J 0 bases; nucleotides not matched to a gene: 2. Per the germline V gene, CDR1 is MGHDK and CDR2 is SYGVNS. CDR3 protein: CASSEGTSGGSNTGELFF. The CDR3 bases are TGTGCCAGCAGTGAAGGGACTAGCGGGGGATCGAACACCGGGGAGCTGTTTTTT.

V and J are TRBV10-3 and TRBJ2-5; D is unclear. V lost 3 bases and J 2 bases, leaving 7 bases between the germline ends. Germline-derived CDR1 and CDR2 are ENHRY and SYGVKD. The CDR3 consists of 13 residues. This CDR3 is CAISEDLQETQYF. The CDR3 nucleotides read TGTGCCATCAGTGAAGACTTGCAAGAGACCCAGTACTTC.

The chain couples TRBV6-5 to TRBJ2-7; 10 bases align to TRBD1. V lost 5 bases to trimming and J lost 6 bases; unmatched junction nucleotides: 10. This CDR3 spans 15 amino acids. CDR1 and CDR2 from the germline V gene are MNHEY and SVGAGI. For the CDR3, the DNA is TGTGCCAGCAGTCTGGCCGGGACAGGGGCGGGCGAGCAGTACTTC. This sequence encodes CASSLAGTGAGEQYF.

In its sample, this clone was seen a few times. The chain carries TRBV27 and TRBJ2-7; the D is unclear. The CDR3 sequence is 14 residues long. V was pared by 1 base and J by 0 bases, with 7 bases between. CDR1 and CDR2 (germline): MNHEY, SMNVEV (reference sequence). The CDR3 here is CASSLWASSYEQYF. Written as DNA, the CDR3 is TGTGCCAGCAGTTTATGGGCATCCTCCTACGAGCAGTACTTC.

The chain recombines TRBV6-1 with TRBJ2-6; D remains unclear. This CDR3 has 14 amino acids. The V end was cut by 8 bases, the J end by 0 bases, with 8 bases between. Germline V CDR1 and CDR2: MNHNS, SASEGT. The CDR3 nucleotides read TGTGCCAGCGCCCACCCCTCTGGGGCCAACGTCCTGACTTTC. This codes for CASAHPSGANVLTF.

The genes are TRBV28 and TRBJ2-3; D not certain. Trimming cost V 6 bases and J 3 bases, with 10 bases left between them. The CDR3 covers 13 residues. Germline V CDR1 and CDR2: MDHEN, SYDVKM. The CDR3 loop is CASSPFRTDTQYF. The CDR3, as DNA: TGTGCCAGCAGCCCTTTTCGGACAGATACGCAGTATTTT.

The rearrangement joins TRBV28 to TRBJ2-5; D is possibly TRBD1 (6 bases). This CDR3 contains 14 residues. V was clipped by 3 bases and J by 0 bases, with 8 bases between them. CDR1 is MDHEN, CDR2 SYDVKM, per germline. CDR3 sequence (DNA): TGTGCCAGCAGTTTGCCAGGGGACCAAGAGACCCAGTACTTC. Protein product: CASSLPGDQETQYF.